This T cell receptor beta chain was documented in a study of blood T cell repertoires in COVID-19. Overall study context: Sites across the United States, Italy and Spain contributed samples from acute and convalescent COVID-19.

Living in 24 US areas, the participants were between roughly 18 and 90 years of age. In the original analysis: From reference gene primer amplification, estimates of nucleated cell counts were derived. TCRdb keeps only in-frame clones here, not all; method: immunoSEQ multiplex PCR. Clone size and the V and J calls come from that table; the DNA yielded D and trimming. In the table there are a few hundred thousand clones, about 86% of which are singletons. This clone was picked up a small number of times. The sequence was collected from a man between 25 and 39 years old with acute COVID-19. The source material was PBMCs or T cells enriched from blood (not recorded which).

The CDR3 region has the DNA TGTGCCAGCAGCCAAGATAGGGGCAGTTCCTCCTACACCTTC. Its protein is CASSQDRGSSSYTF. This chain links TRBV4-2 with TRBJ1-2, with D possibly matching TRBD1 (5 bases). CDR3 length: 14 amino acids. V was pared by 0 bases and J by 10 bases, with 15 bases between. CDR1 LGHNA and CDR2 YNFKEQ come from the germline V gene.